A single sample is the source of the 28 T cell receptor beta chains below, sequenced in a study of technical replicates of blood from a handful of donors. Produced via immunoSEQ multiplex PCR; TCRdb's table is partial and in-frame only. The sample shows tens of thousands of clones, roughly 96% of them seen only once. The sequenced sample was T cells isolated from PBMCs. The source is a human donor in good health.

This clone was counted once. The chain uses TRBV29-1 and TRBJ2-7, with 7 nucleotides matching TRBD2. The CDR3 is made up of 11 amino acids. The V gene's germline CDR1 is SQVTM and CDR2 ANQGSEA. Trimming took 5 bases from V and 6 from J; bases not matched to a gene: 4. CDR3 in DNA: TGCAGCGTTTTTACTAGCGTCGAGCAGTACTTC. Amino acid sequence: CSVFTSVEQYF.

The genes are TRBV6-1 and TRBJ2-3, with unresolved D. V was clipped by 2 bases and J by 4 bases, with 19 bases between them. CDR1 is MNHNS and CDR2 is SASEGT in the germline V gene. The CDR3 totals 17 residues. CDR3 in DNA: TGTGCCAGCAGTGAACGTTTGAGCCTAGTGAATCCAGATACGCAGTATTTT. Translation gives CASSERLSLVNPDTQYF.

The chain combines TRBV2 with TRBJ1-1, with TRBD1 as a possible D gene (6 bases). CDR3 length: 15 residues. V was trimmed by 4 bases and J by 1 base, leaving 13 bases between them. Germline CDR1 reads SNHLY; CDR2 reads FYNNEI. The chain's CDR3 is CASSGLQGRNTEAFF. The CDR3 DNA follows: TGTGCCAGCAGTGGTTTACAGGGCCGGAACACTGAAGCTTTCTTT. The full variable domain, its missing parts supplied by reference TRBV2 and TRBJ1-1, is EPEVTQTPSHQVTQMGQEVILRCVPISNHLYFYWYRQILGQKVEFLVSFYNNEISEKSEIFDDQFSVERPDGSNFTLKIRSTKLEDSAMYFCASSGLQGRNTEAFFGQGTRLTVV.

CDR3 protein: CARTTGTSLLDTQYF. In DNA, the CDR3 is TGTGCTCGGACTACCGGGACTAGCTTATTGGATACGCAGTATTTT. The rearrangement links TRBV30 to TRBJ2-3; TRBD2 matches at 9 bases. This CDR3 has 15 amino acids. Germline V lookup: CDR1 GTSNPN, CDR2 SVGIG (reference sequence). The variable domain in full, completed from reference TRBV30 and TRBJ2-3, reads SQTIHQWPATLVQPVGSPLSLECTVEGTSNPNLYWYRQAAGRGLQLLFYSVGIGQISSEVPQNLSASRPQDRQFILSSKKLLLSDSGFYLCARTTGTSLLDTQYFGPGTRLTVL.

The J gene is TRBJ2-3, the V gene TRBV7-9; 8 bases line up with TRBD2. Germline V gene lookup returns CDR1 SEHNR and CDR2 FQNEAQ (reference sequence). V was clipped by 5 bases and J by 4 bases; unmatched bases: 11. This CDR3 has 16 residues. As DNA, the CDR3 is TGTGCCAGCAGCCCCGGGGGGGGCGAGTCTGCAGATACGCAGTATTTT. It specifies CASSPGGGESADTQYF.

The chain combines TRBV5-1 with TRBJ2-7; TRBD1 aligns across 8 bases. The germline V gene encodes CDR1 SGHRS and CDR2 YFSETQ. J gave up 5 bases and V 4 bases, and 8 bases lay outside the gene matches. This CDR3 region has 14 residues. DNA for the CDR3: TGCGCCAGCAGCCCCGGACAGGGTCAAGACGAGCAGTACTTC. It specifies CASSPGQGQDEQYF.

This rearrangement joins TRBV6-6 to TRBJ2-1, with TRBD2 matching 8 bases. Unmatched junction bases numbered 7, after V lost 5 bases and J lost 4 bases. The germline gives CDR1 MNHNY, CDR2 SVGAGI (reference sequence). The CDR3 runs to 15 residues. The CDR3 is CASSNRLAGYNEQFF. Here the CDR3 DNA reads TGTGCCAGCAGTAACCGGCTAGCGGGTTACAATGAGCAGTTCTTC.

V is TRBV7-9 and J is TRBJ2-3; TRBD1 is a possible D gene (6 bases). This CDR3 comprises 15 residues. V was trimmed by 1 base and J by 4 bases, leaving 12 bases between them. Per the germline V gene, CDR1 is SEHNR and CDR2 is FQNEAQ (reference sequence). The CDR3 loop is CASSLEGGGSDTQYF. CDR3 in DNA: TGTGCCAGCAGCTTAGAAGGGGGTGGCTCAGATACGCAGTATTTT.

The chain carries TRBV7-6 and TRBJ2-7, with 9 bases that match TRBD1. The V and J ends lost 5 bases and 4 bases, in that order; junction bases with no gene match: 15. This CDR3 has 17 residues. Germline values: CDR1 SGHVS, CDR2 FNYEAQ. The CDR3 loop reads CASSRSTYRGQLYEQYF. The CDR3 DNA reads TGTGCCAGCAGCAGATCCACCTACAGGGGGCAACTGTACGAGCAGTACTTC.

This clone was observed a single time. V gene TRBV7-2 combines with J gene TRBJ2-2; a possible D gene is TRBD2 (6 bases). V was pared by 2 bases and J by 3 bases, with 13 bases between. Germline assignment: CDR1 SGHTA and CDR2 FQGNSA. This CDR3 contains 16 residues. CDR3 nucleotide sequence: TGTGCCAGCAGCTTATGGGGCGGGGCGGACACCGGGGAGCTGTTTTTT. This gives the protein CASSLWGGADTGELFF.

V gene TRBV10-3 combines with J gene TRBJ2-7, with TRBD2 matching 12 bases. Germline CDR1 is ENHRY and CDR2 is SYGVKD. The J segment lost 4 bases and the V segment lost 7 bases, leaving 8 bases of the junction unmatched. This CDR3 comprises 15 residues. DNA of the CDR3: TGTGCCATCACCCTTGGACTAGCGGGATCATACGAGCAGTACTTC. It specifies CAITLGLAGSYEQYF.

The chain carries TRBV28 and TRBJ2-3; 11 positions agree with TRBD2. The V segment lost 7 bases and the J segment 4 bases; nucleotides outside the gene matches: 22. The germline V gene has CDR1 MDHEN and CDR2 SYDVKM. The CDR3 runs to 20 residues. The CDR3 region has the DNA TGTGCCAGCAACCACCCCGAGGGGCTAGCGGGAGGTCCCCCCGCAGATACGCAGTATTTT. The encoded protein is CASNHPEGLAGGPPADTQYF.

This chain links TRBV11-3 with TRBJ1-3, with D possibly TRBD1 on 6 matching bases. Trimming removed 3 bases from V and 0 bases from J, with 21 bases in between. The germline V gene has CDR1 SGHNT and CDR2 YENEEA. The CDR3 is 19 residues long. CDR3 loop: CASSFSRWGQRDSGNTIYF. CDR3 nucleotides: TGTGCCAGCAGCTTCTCCCGGTGGGGGCAGCGCGACTCTGGAAACACCATATATTTT.

The chain is built from TRBV9 and TRBJ2-5; 8 bases align to TRBD1. CDR3 size: 15 residues. The V and J ends lost 3 bases and 2 bases, in that order; junction bases with no gene match: 6. Germline V lookup: CDR1 SGDLS, CDR2 YYNGEE. DNA for the CDR3: TGTGCCAGCAGCGCCAGGACAGGGCGGCAAGAGACCCAGTACTTC. As protein: CASSARTGRQETQYF. Full variable domain (missing parts from reference TRBV9 and TRBJ2-5): DSGVTQTPKHLITATGQRVTLRCSPRSGDLSVYWYQQSLDQGLQFLIQYYNGEERAKGNILERFSAQQFPDLHSELNLSSLELGDSALYFCASSARTGRQETQYFGPGTRLLVL.

The chain combines TRBV14 with TRBJ2-1, with D perhaps TRBD2 (5 bases). CDR3 length: 16 amino acids. Germline values: CDR1 SGHDN, CDR2 FVKESK. V was trimmed by 0 bases and J by 3 bases, leaving 12 bases between them. CDR3 sequence: CASSQEAGQSYNEQFF. The CDR3 DNA sequence: TGTGCCAGCAGCCAAGAGGCGGGTCAGAGCTACAATGAGCAGTTCTTC.

V usage is TRBV6-6 and J usage is TRBJ2-3; 11 bases agree with TRBD2. The CDR3 is made up of 12 amino acids. Trimming at V came to 4 bases and at J to 13 bases, leaving 4 bases not matched to a gene. The V gene's germline CDR1 is MNHNY and CDR2 SVGAGI (reference sequence). CDR3 sequence: CASSSTSGREYF. The DNA of the CDR3 is TGTGCCAGCAGTTCTACTAGCGGGAGAGAGTATTTT.

CDR3 sequence reads: CASRNQGIGAFF. The CDR3 region has the DNA TGTGCCAGCAGGAATCAGGGGATCGGAGCTTTCTTT. The genes are TRBV7-8 and TRBJ1-1, with D maybe TRBD1 (6 bases). The V end lost 6 bases, the J end lost 10 bases, and 15 bases lay between the germline ends. CDR3 length: 12 residues. Germline CDR1 reads SGHVS; CDR2 reads FQNEAQ. Full variable domain (remainder filled in from reference TRBV7-8 and TRBJ1-1): GAGVSQSPRYKVAKRGQDVALRCDPISGHVSLFWYQQALGQGPEFLTYFQNEAQLDKSGLPSDRFFAERPEGSVSTLKIQRTQQEDSAVYLCASRNQGIGAFFGQGTRLTVV.

The chain combines TRBV19 with TRBJ2-1; tentatively, D is TRBD2 (5 bases). Germline V gene sequence: CDR1 LNHDA, CDR2 SQIVND (reference sequence). This CDR3 region has 20 residues. The germline V and J ends were trimmed by 5 bases and 0 bases, with 26 bases remaining between them. CDR3 sequence (DNA): TGTGCCAGTAGTCATCCACTAGTTCCCCGCCCTAAGAGCTCCTACAATGAGCAGTTCTTC. This encodes CASSHPLVPRPKSSYNEQFF.

The chain employs TRBV9 and TRBJ2-3, with D tentatively TRBD1 (5 bases). The CDR3 contains 15 residues. The V end was cut by 2 bases, the J end by 5 bases, with 15 bases between. Germline CDR1 reads SGDLS; CDR2 reads YYNGEE. CDR3 sequence: CASSVFEGARDTQYF. CDR3 bases: TGTGCCAGCAGCGTTTTTGAAGGGGCCAGAGATACGCAGTATTTT.

This chain links TRBV15 with TRBJ2-7; D uncertain. The CDR3 has 14 residues. Trimming pared 0 bases from V and 0 bases from J, leaving 6 bases between. CDR1 and CDR2 from the germline V gene are LNHNV and YYDKDF (reference sequence). The CDR3 is CATSREAPSYEQYF. CDR3 bases: TGTGCCACCAGCAGAGAAGCTCCCTCCTACGAGCAGTACTTC. The full variable domain, with the rest looked up from reference TRBV15 and TRBJ2-7, is DAMVIQNPRYQVTQFGKPVTLSCSQTLNHNVMYWYQQKSSQAPKLLFHYYDKDFNNEADTPDNFQSRRPNTSFCFLDIRSPGLGDTAMYLCATSREAPSYEQYFGPGTRLTVT.

V and J are TRBV14 and TRBJ2-1; 12 bases line up with TRBD2. Germline CDR1 is SGHDN and CDR2 is FVKESK. This CDR3 has 20 residues. V was clipped by 4 bases and J by 6 bases; unmatched bases: 19. CDR3 bases: TGTGCCAGCAGCCGGCGACGAGAGGCTAGCGGGAGGGAGGCCCTCAATGAGCAGTTCTTC. Its translation: CASSRRREASGREALNEQFF.

The chain is built from TRBV6-6 and TRBJ1-2; possible D gene TRBD1, 6 bases. The V gene lost 2 bases and the J gene lost 3 bases, with 13 bases spanning the gap. Looked up from germline, CDR1 is MNHNY and CDR2 is SVGAGI (reference sequence). The CDR3 consists of 15 residues. CDR3 sequence reads: CASSYPDRGDYGYTF. The CDR3 nucleotides read TGTGCCAGCAGTTACCCGGACAGAGGGGACTATGGCTACACCTTC.

V and J are TRBV7-9 and TRBJ1-2, with D tentatively TRBD1 (5 bases). The germline V gene has CDR1 SEHNR and CDR2 FQNEAQ (reference sequence). The CDR3 has 15 residues. The V gene lost 2 bases and the J gene lost 8 bases, with 18 bases spanning the gap. The CDR3 DNA follows: TGTGCCAGCAGCTTAATCACAGGCGCTCCAATCGGCTACACCTTC. Protein: CASSLITGAPIGYTF.

The V and J genes are TRBV28 and TRBJ1-2, with a possible D match to TRBD1 (6 bases). Trimming took off 2 bases at V and 1 base at J, with 20 bases between the two ends. This CDR3 is 18 amino acids long. Germline V lookup: CDR1 MDHEN, CDR2 SYDVKM. The CDR3 sequence: CASSLTARIEDSNYGYTF. Written as DNA, the CDR3 is TGTGCCAGCAGTTTAACTGCCCGGATTGAGGACAGTAACTATGGCTACACCTTC.

The rearrangement links TRBV28 to TRBJ2-3, with 7 bases aligning to TRBD2. Germline CDR1 reads MDHEN; CDR2 reads SYDVKM. CDR3 length equals 14 residues. Losses at the gene ends were 8 bases for V and 0 bases for J; bases not matched to a gene: 5. In nucleotides, the CDR3 is TGTGCCAGCGGGCAGCGGGGAAGCACAGATACGCAGTATTTT. This sequence encodes CASGQRGSTDTQYF.

This chain joins TRBV5-6 and TRBJ2-3; TRBD1 aligns across 9 bases. The CDR3 is made up of 13 amino acids. J gave up 6 bases and V 6 bases, and 5 bases lay outside the gene matches. Germline CDR1 reads SGHDT; CDR2 reads YYEEEE. CDR3 protein: CASIDRGWDTQYF. The CDR3 DNA sequence: TGTGCCAGCATTGACAGGGGGTGGGATACGCAGTATTTT.

This sequence joins TRBV2 and TRBJ1-5, with TRBD1 matching over 7 bases. Germline-derived CDR1 and CDR2 are SNHLY and FYNNEI. This CDR3 is 15 amino acids long. Trimming cost V 3 bases and J 3 bases; bases outside gene matches: 5. The CDR3 region is CASSEGQFTNQPQHF. The CDR3 nucleotides are TGTGCCAGCAGTGAGGGACAGTTTACCAATCAGCCCCAGCATTTT.

The rearrangement uses TRBV29-1 and TRBJ2-7; D is ambiguous. Germline V gives CDR1 SQVTM, CDR2 ANQGSEA. Trimming removed 5 bases at V and 3 bases at J, with 14 bases between. This CDR3 contains 13 residues. As DNA, the CDR3 is TGCAGCGTTAACGCCCTGAACAACTACGAGCAGTACTTC. Residues: CSVNALNNYEQYF.